Listed below are T cell receptor beta chains from one sample, sequenced in a study of blood T cell repertoires in COVID-19. TCRdb's copy holds only in-frame clones and misses some; the assay was immunoSEQ multiplex PCR. The sample includes approximately 170,000 clones, under 90% of them seen just once. Sequenced input: peripheral blood. The receptors come from a woman of 80 years or more with active or convalescent COVID-19. Each CDR3 is given with its conserved first and last residue. The order of the fields is V gene, J gene, D gene, clone size, CDR3 DNA, CDR3 protein. The D gene is left open where the match is weak. Where a row states a size, it is once, few, many or the class of an expanded clone; other rows omit it.

v_call: TRBV5-1
j_call: TRBJ1-4
d_call: .
clone_size: .
cdr3_nt: TGCGCCAGCAGCTTGGGACCTAACGGGGAAAAACTGTTTTTT
cdr3_aa: CASSLGPNGEKLFF

v_call: TRBV7-9
j_call: TRBJ1-2
d_call: .
clone_size: once
cdr3_nt: TGTGCCAGCAGCGAATACTCAAGGGAGCAAGATGGCTACACCTTC
cdr3_aa: CASSEYSREQDGYTF

v_call: TRBV5-1
j_call: TRBJ1-2
d_call: .
clone_size: .
cdr3_nt: TGCGCCAGCAGCTTGGTCACTGGGGCGTCGGATGGCTACACCTTC
cdr3_aa: CASSLVTGASDGYTF

v_call: TRBV2
j_call: TRBJ1-4
d_call: TRBD1
clone_size: few
cdr3_nt: TGTGCCGGGGAGGACAGGGGGCGTACTAATGAAAAACTGTTTTTT
cdr3_aa: CAGEDRGRTNEKLFF

v_call: TRBV6-1
j_call: TRBJ1-5
d_call: TRBD1
clone_size: .
cdr3_nt: TGTGCCAGCAGTGAATCAGCGGGGACAGGGTATCAGCCCCAGCATTTT
cdr3_aa: CASSESAGTGYQPQHF

v_call: TRBV5-1
j_call: TRBJ2-5
d_call: .
clone_size: .
cdr3_nt: TGCGCCAGCAGCTTGTTTGGTAGCACAGAGACCCAGTACTTC
cdr3_aa: CASSLFGSTETQYF

v_call: TRBV19
j_call: TRBJ2-1
d_call: TRBD1
clone_size: .
cdr3_nt: TGTGCCAGTAGTACCGCCGGGACAGATTACAATGAGCAGTTCTTC
cdr3_aa: CASSTAGTDYNEQFF

v_call: TRBV13
j_call: TRBJ2-1
d_call: .
clone_size: .
cdr3_nt: TGTGCCAGCAGCTTAGGCCGGGGTAGCGGCTACAATGAGCAGTTCTTC
cdr3_aa: CASSLGRGSGYNEQFF

v_call: TRBV7-3
j_call: TRBJ2-7
d_call: TRBD1
clone_size: few
cdr3_nt: TGTGCCAGCAGCTTAACGGGACAGACTTACTACGAGCAGTACTTC
cdr3_aa: CASSLTGQTYYEQYF

v_call: TRBV18
j_call: TRBJ1-1
d_call: .
clone_size: once
cdr3_nt: TGTGCCAGCTCATCAACAGCGAACACTGAAGCTTTCTTT
cdr3_aa: CASSSTANTEAFF

v_call: TRBV6-1
j_call: TRBJ1-4
d_call: .
clone_size: .
cdr3_nt: TGTGCCAGCAGTGAACTGGGAACAGGGAAGGTTCTGTTTTTT
cdr3_aa: CASSELGTGKVLFF

v_call: TRBV4-1
j_call: TRBJ1-6
d_call: .
clone_size: .
cdr3_nt: TGCGCCAGCAGCCAATCCGGGACTTCCAATTCACCCCTCCACTTT
cdr3_aa: CASSQSGTSNSPLHF

v_call: TRBV10-1
j_call: TRBJ2-2
d_call: TRBD1
clone_size: few
cdr3_nt: TGCGCCAGCAGCGCCGACAGGGCTGTCGGGGAGCTGTTTTTT
cdr3_aa: CASSADRAVGELFF

v_call: TRBV2
j_call: TRBJ2-2
d_call: .
clone_size: .
cdr3_nt: TGTGCCAGCAGGGCTGCAGGGGAGCTGTTTTTT
cdr3_aa: CASRAAGELFF

v_call: TRBV9
j_call: TRBJ2-6
d_call: .
clone_size: .
cdr3_nt: TGTGCCAGCAGCGTAGGACACTCAAGTATATCTGGGGCCAACGTCCTGACTTTC
cdr3_aa: CASSVGHSSISGANVLTF

v_call: TRBV7-6
j_call: TRBJ1-2
d_call: TRBD1
clone_size: once
cdr3_nt: TGTGCCAGCAGCTTAGATACGGGACAGGGGGCTTCTGGCTACACCTTC
cdr3_aa: CASSLDTGQGASGYTF

v_call: TRBV6-5
j_call: TRBJ1-5
d_call: TRBD1
clone_size: .
cdr3_nt: TGTGCCAGCAGTCAGGGGGTCCGTCAGCCCCAGCATTTT
cdr3_aa: CASSQGVRQPQHF

v_call: TRBV18
j_call: TRBJ2-3
d_call: TRBD1
clone_size: .
cdr3_nt: TGTGCCAGCTCACCCGACAGGGGAGTCCCAGATACGCAGTATTTT
cdr3_aa: CASSPDRGVPDTQYF

v_call: TRBV6-4
j_call: TRBJ1-4
d_call: .
clone_size: .
cdr3_nt: TGTGCCAGGTTAAATGGACAGCGTAATGAAAAACTGTTTTTT
cdr3_aa: CARLNGQRNEKLFF

v_call: TRBV2
j_call: TRBJ1-2
d_call: .
clone_size: .
cdr3_nt: TGTGCCAGCAGCTCACAGGGCTTTGGCTACACCTTC
cdr3_aa: CASSSQGFGYTF